The clone carrying this TCR beta chain was detected ten times or more. The antigen remains undetermined. The TCR beta CDR3 regions underwent amplification from RNA transcripts. A first-round RT-PCR used HTBI primers, followed by a second-round multiplex PCR. Each CDR3 protein is one row after TCRdb ran MiXCR on the multiplex PCR reads. Counted here are 300,000 to 400,000 distinct CDR3 sequences, roughly 17% occurring once; the ten biggest clones make up 2.4%. The entry originates in a study of Graves' ophthalmopathy and Graves' hyperthyroidism. Study-level results: The majority of expanded thyroid clonotypes above 0.001 frequency also occurred in blood.

After removal of 5 bases from V and 10 bases from J, the junction contained 5 bases not matched to a gene. There are 14 residues in the CDR3. Germline-derived CDR1 and CDR2 are LGHNT and FRNRAP. The starting material, roughly 9.4 ml of fresh peripheral blood, provided the PBMCs. This chain joins TRBV12-5 and TRBJ1-6; 10 bases line up with TRBD1. Specimen: peripheral blood. This sequence originates from an adult woman with stable Graves' hyperthyroidism. This CDR3 is CASGTGTGDSPLHF. CDR3 coding DNA: TGTGCTAGTGGTACCGGGACAGGGGACTCACCCCTCCACTTT.